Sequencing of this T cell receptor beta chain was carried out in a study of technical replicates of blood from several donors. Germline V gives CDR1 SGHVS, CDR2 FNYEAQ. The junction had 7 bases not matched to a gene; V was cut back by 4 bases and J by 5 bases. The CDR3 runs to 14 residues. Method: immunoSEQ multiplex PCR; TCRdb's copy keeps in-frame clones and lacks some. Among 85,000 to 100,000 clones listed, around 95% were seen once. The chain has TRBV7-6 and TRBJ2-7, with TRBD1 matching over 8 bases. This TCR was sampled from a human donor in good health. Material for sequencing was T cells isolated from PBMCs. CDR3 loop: CASSSPDRAHEQYF. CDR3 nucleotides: TGTGCCAGCAGCTCCCCGGACAGGGCCCACGAGCAGTACTTC.